These 27 T cell receptor beta chains were all obtained from the same sample, sequenced in a study of PD-L1 blockade in urothelial cancer. Some clones are missing from TCRdb's copy, which holds only in-frame ones; the method was immunoSEQ multiplex PCR. The sample includes about 29,000 clones, around nine tenths seen only once; the top ten take less than 2%. Material: PBMCs, obtained around atezolizumab (anti-PD-L1) treatment. These receptor sequences come from a man aged 50-59 years with urothelial cancer.

The chain recombines TRBV6-5 with TRBJ1-1; D is possibly TRBD1 (6 bases). The CDR3 totals 13 residues. Germline values: CDR1 MNHEY, CDR2 SVGAGI. V lost 6 bases and J lost 0, with 8 bases in between. The CDR3 protein is CASSQGMNTEAFF. For the CDR3, the DNA is TGTGCCAGCAGCCAGGGGATGAACACTGAAGCTTTCTTT.

This clone was counted a few times. V and J are TRBV6-1 and TRBJ2-7; the match to TRBD2 covers 10 bases. J lost 7 bases, V lost 5 bases, and 8 bases had no gene match. CDR1 and CDR2 (germline): MNHNS, SASEGT. The CDR3 is 14 amino acids. CDR3 in DNA: TGTGCCAGCAGTTCCCTAGCGGGAGTGGAAGAGCAGTACTTC. Translated: CASSSLAGVEEQYF.

The genes are TRBV9 and TRBJ2-7, with 8 nucleotides matching TRBD1. CDR1 is SGDLS and CDR2 is YYNGEE in the germline V gene. The CDR3 is made up of 14 amino acids. The trim removed 0 bases at V and 6 bases at J, leaving 5 bases unmatched. The CDR3 spells CASSVGSDRGEQYF. CDR3 in DNA: TGTGCCAGCAGCGTAGGGTCCGACAGGGGCGAGCAGTACTTC.

The rearrangement joins TRBV9 to TRBJ1-1; a possible D gene is TRBD1 (5 bases). The germline CDR1 and CDR2 sequences are SGDLS and YYNGEE. The V end lost 0 bases, the J end lost 1 base, and 10 bases lay between the germline ends. The CDR3 has 15 amino acids. CDR3 sequence: CASSVEDRRNTEAFF. The DNA for the CDR3 is TGTGCCAGCAGCGTAGAAGACAGAAGGAACACTGAAGCTTTCTTT.

This clone was detected only once. This rearrangement joins TRBV14 to TRBJ2-1; possibly TRBD2 for D (6 bases). In germline, CDR1 is SGHDN, CDR2 FVKESK. The CDR3 length is 16 residues. Trimming stripped 1 base from V and 6 bases from J, with 16 bases between. The CDR3 spells CASSQGLGSGSNEQFF. DNA of the CDR3: TGTGCCAGCAGCCAAGGGCTGGGTAGCGGTAGCAATGAGCAGTTCTTC.

In regard to this clone: Within the sample, other DNA sequences also encode this same CDR3. The V call is TRBV11-2, the J call TRBJ1-5, with D hard to call. Trimming took off 2 bases at V and 5 bases at J, with 7 bases between the two ends. Germline lookup yields CDR1 SGHAT and CDR2 FQNNGV. The CDR3 has 13 amino acids. CDR3: CASSLNRDQPQHF. DNA for the CDR3: TGTGCCAGCAGCTTAAACCGAGATCAGCCCCAGCATTTT.

J is TRBJ2-7 and V is TRBV7-9, with 14 bases that match TRBD2. In germline, CDR1 is SEHNR, CDR2 FQNEAQ (reference sequence). The CDR3 is 15 amino acids. V shed 5 bases and J 6 bases; nucleotides not matched to a gene: 6. DNA for the CDR3: TGTGCCAGCAGCCCCGGGACTAGCGGGAGAGTCGAGCAGTACTTC. Its translation is CASSPGTSGRVEQYF.

In the case of this clone: A junction end diverges from the germline sequence, so it may reflect a read error. The rearrangement uses TRBV5-5 and TRBJ2-7; D is possibly TRBD1 (6 bases). CDR3 length: 15 amino acids. The germline V gene has CDR1 SGHKS and CDR2 YYEKEE (reference sequence). The CDR3 loop is CASRLETGRRSEQYF. In nucleotides, the CDR3 is TGTGCCAGCAGATTGGAGACAGGCAGGCGGTCGGAGCAGTACTTC. Full variable domain (outside the CDR3, taken from reference TRBV5-5 and TRBJ2-7): DAGVTQSPTHLIKTRGQQVTLRCSPISGHKSVSWYQQVLGQGPQFIFQYYEKEERGRGNFPDRFSARQFPNYSSELNVNALLLGDSALYLCASRLETGRRSEQYFGPGTRLTVT.

In nucleotides, the CDR3 is TGCGCCAGCAGCTTGGAAGGACAAAACACCGGGGAGCTGTTTTTT. It is translated as CASSLEGQNTGELFF. The gene calls are TRBV5-1 and TRBJ2-2, with D perhaps matching TRBD1 (5 bases). The CDR3 sequence is 15 residues long. With 0 bases removed from V and 2 bases from J, the gap between germline ends came to 8 bases. Germline CDR1 and CDR2: SGHRS and YFSETQ.

This clone was seen once. At one end the junction does not follow the germline gene, possibly because of a read error. The J gene is TRBJ2-3, the V gene TRBV30; TRBD2 matches 14 bases. Looked up from germline, CDR1 is GTSNPN and CDR2 is SVGIG (reference sequence). CDR3 size: 16 residues. The CDR3 coding sequence is TGTGCCTGGAGCTCCGGACTAGCGGGAGGTACAGATGCGCAGTATTTT. It translates to CAWSSGLAGGTDAQYF. Complete variable domain (other parts from reference TRBV30 and TRBJ2-3): SQTIHQWPATLVQPVGSPLSLECTVEGTSNPNLYWYRQAAGRGLQLLFYSVGIGQISSEVPQNLSASRPQDRQFILSSKKLLLSDSGFYLCAWSSGLAGGTDAQYFGPGTRLTVL.

The chain employs TRBV2 and TRBJ2-3; D is perhaps TRBD2 (6 bases). Germline V lookup: CDR1 SNHLY, CDR2 FYNNEI. Trimming took 4 bases from V and 2 from J, leaving 13 bases between them. The length of the CDR3 is 15 residues. In DNA, the CDR3 is TGTGCCAGCAGTGGGGTCGGGGGTTACACAGATACGCAGTATTTT. It yields the protein CASSGVGGYTDTQYF. The full variable domain, with the rest looked up from reference TRBV2 and TRBJ2-3, is EPEVTQTPSHQVTQMGQEVILRCVPISNHLYFYWYRQILGQKVEFLVSFYNNEISEKSEIFDDQFSVERPDGSNFTLKIRSTKLEDSAMYFCASSGVGGYTDTQYFGPGTRLTVL.

V usage is TRBV15 and J usage is TRBJ2-1; TRBD2 might be the D (6 bases). V was cut by 5 bases and J by 8 bases, with 13 bases left in between. The CDR3 totals 13 residues. Germline CDR1 is LNHNV and CDR2 is YYDKDF (reference sequence). CDR3 amino acids: CATSGGALDEQFF. The CDR3, as DNA: TGTGCCACCAGCGGCGGGGCCCTGGATGAGCAGTTCTTC.

CDR3 DNA sequence: TGTGCCAGTAGTATTGGGGGTGACAGGGCTGGGGCCAACGTCCTGACTTTC. Its translation is CASSIGGDRAGANVLTF. The chain couples TRBV19 to TRBJ2-6; 7 bases align to TRBD1. From germline, CDR1 is LNHDA and CDR2 SQIVND (reference sequence). V was clipped by 3 bases and J by 2 bases; unmatched bases: 7. The CDR3 sequence is 17 residues long.

This clone was seen more than once but under ten times. The V call is TRBV10-1, the J call TRBJ2-7, with D possibly being TRBD2 (7 bases). There are 13 residues in the CDR3. The V gene lost 0 bases and the J gene lost 6 bases, with 9 bases spanning the gap. Germline V lookup: CDR1 WNHNN, CDR2 SYGVQD (reference sequence). The CDR3 here is CASSESGGAEQYF. In DNA form, the CDR3 reads TGCGCCAGCAGTGAGTCAGGGGGGGCCGAGCAGTACTTC.

This chain links TRBV7-2 with TRBJ2-7, with a weak D call TRBD2 (6 bases). Germline V lookup: CDR1 SGHTA, CDR2 FQGNSA. Trimming took 1 base from V and 4 from J, leaving 11 bases between them. This CDR3 comprises 14 residues. CDR3 coding DNA: TGTGCCAGCAGCTTAGGGAGGGCCAGGTACGAGCAGTACTTC. As protein: CASSLGRARYEQYF.

The chain is built from TRBV11-1 and TRBJ2-7, with 8 bases aligning to TRBD2. This CDR3 region has 13 residues. Germline V gene lookup returns CDR1 SGHAT and CDR2 FQDESV (reference sequence). V dropped 6 bases and J dropped 6; count of bases not matched to a gene: 7. The CDR3 spells CASRGLAGGEQYF. DNA for the CDR3: TGTGCCAGCAGGGGGCTAGCGGGCGGCGAGCAGTACTTC. The variable domain in full, with the rest retrieved from reference TRBV11-1 and TRBJ2-7, is EAEVAQSPRYKITEKSQAVAFWCDPISGHATLYWYRQILGQGPELLVQFQDESVVDDSQLPKDRFSAERLKGVDSTLKIQPAELGDSAMYLCASRGLAGGEQYFGPGTRLTVT.

This chain joins TRBV2 and TRBJ2-1; 8 bases map to TRBD2. The J segment lost 1 base and the V segment lost 9 bases, leaving 5 bases of the junction unmatched. The length of the CDR3 is 14 residues. Germline assignment: CDR1 SNHLY and CDR2 FYNNEI. The CDR3 DNA follows: TGTGCCAGGGGGACTAGAGGGTCCTACAATGAGCAGTTCTTC. It specifies CARGTRGSYNEQFF.

The rearrangement joins TRBV27 to TRBJ1-1; D is possibly TRBD1 (6 bases). CDR3 length: 15 residues. Trimming cost V 8 bases and J 0 bases, with 16 bases left between them. The germline CDR1 and CDR2 sequences are MNHEY and SMNVEV (reference sequence). The CDR3 here is CASPNWDTLNTEAFF. The CDR3 DNA reads as TGTGCCAGCCCCAATTGGGACACACTGAACACTGAAGCTTTCTTT.

The genes are TRBV19 and TRBJ2-3; D uncertain. Germline loops: CDR1 LNHDA, CDR2 SQIVND (reference sequence). V lost 1 base to trimming and J lost 4 bases, with 6 bases between them. This CDR3 has 13 residues. The CDR3 here is CASSIVASDTQYF. In DNA form, the CDR3 reads TGTGCCAGTAGTATAGTAGCATCAGATACGCAGTATTTT.

This clone was seen just once. The chain uses TRBV19 and TRBJ2-7, with D tentatively TRBD2 (6 bases). This CDR3 region has 13 residues. Trimming took off 4 bases at V and 5 bases at J, with 12 bases between the two ends. Germline CDR1 is LNHDA and CDR2 is SQIVND (reference sequence). DNA for the CDR3: TGTGCCAGTAGTACCCCCGGAGGGAACGAGCAGTACTTC. As protein: CASSTPGGNEQYF.

The chain couples TRBV9 to TRBJ1-4; D gene unclear. Germline V CDR1 and CDR2: SGDLS, YYNGEE. V was shortened by 0 bases and J by 7 bases, with 13 bases between the two germline ends. This CDR3 has 15 amino acids. Here the CDR3 DNA reads TGTGCCAGCAGCGTAGGCGGGAACAACCGTGAAAAACTGTTTTTT. Translated, it gives CASSVGGNNREKLFF.

This clone was observed a single time. CDR3 loop: CASSDSNMAGGYTF. In nucleotides, the CDR3 is TGTGCCAGCAGTGACTCGAATATGGCGGGCGGCTACACCTTC. This chain uses TRBV6-4 with TRBJ1-2; D unclear. The germline gives CDR1 MRHNA, CDR2 SNTAGT. This CDR3 has 14 amino acids. Between the trimmed V and J ends, which lost 0 bases and 8 bases, there was a span of 13 bases.

This clone came up once. V usage is TRBV7-8 and J usage is TRBJ2-3; no clear D gene. Germline V gene data show CDR1 as SGHVS and CDR2 as FQNEAQ. This CDR3 is 14 amino acids long. V was pared by 3 bases and J by 2 bases, with 9 bases between. The CDR3 region has the DNA TGTGCCAGCAGCTTCCCGGGTTTCACAGATACGCAGTATTTT. This sequence encodes CASSFPGFTDTQYF.

The chain employs TRBV27 and TRBJ2-3; a possible D gene is TRBD2 (5 bases). Between the trimmed V and J ends, which lost 3 bases and 5 bases, there was a span of 9 bases. Germline loops: CDR1 MNHEY, CDR2 SMNVEV (reference sequence). The length of the CDR3 is 13 residues. CDR3 DNA sequence: TGTGCCAGCAGTTTCGGAGGTTTAGATACGCAGTATTTT. This sequence encodes CASSFGGLDTQYF.

This clone was counted only a few times. V usage is TRBV6-5 and J usage is TRBJ1-4, with D maybe TRBD1 (5 bases). With 5 bases removed from V and 4 bases from J, the gap between germline ends came to 11 bases. CDR1 is MNHEY and CDR2 is SVGAGI in the germline V gene. The CDR3 totals 14 residues. CDR3 sequence: CASSIRGFNEKLFF. For the CDR3, the DNA is TGTGCCAGCAGTATAAGGGGCTTTAATGAAAAACTGTTTTTT.

The V call is TRBV28, the J call TRBJ2-5, with TRBD1 identical over 8 bases. V lost 3 bases, J lost 2 bases, and 17 bases stayed unmatched. The CDR3 loop spans 19 amino acids. Germline V gives CDR1 MDHEN, CDR2 SYDVKM. The CDR3 region has the DNA TGTGCCAGCAGTTTGACAGCTACAGGGGGAAGAGGAGGACAAGAGACCCAGTACTTC. It codes for CASSLTATGGRGGQETQYF.

The rearrangement links TRBV29-1 to TRBJ1-4; 7 bases agree with TRBD1. The CDR3 sequence is 12 residues long. CDR1 and CDR2 from the germline V gene are SQVTM and ANQGSEA. The trim removed 7 bases at V and 5 bases at J, leaving 4 bases unmatched. CDR3 nucleotides: TGCAGCGGTACGACAGGGAATGAAAAACTGTTTTTT. Protein product: CSGTTGNEKLFF.